Listed below are T cell receptor beta chains from one sample, sequenced in a study of shared clonotypes between healthy human individuals. Measured with immunoSEQ multiplex PCR; TCRdb has only the in-frame clones, and not every one. The sample shows 2 million or so clones, roughly 95% of them seen only once. The sequencing sample was made of naive CD4+ T cells sorted from blood. The receptors come from a man younger than 35 in good health. Both conserved end residues are trimmed from each CDR3. For some rows the clone size is stated as once, few or many, or as a class when expanded; others skip it.

clone size,V gene,CDR3 protein
.,TRBV2,ASSVRGSGEQY
.,TRBV2,ASSEGPTGERYGYT
.,TRBV9,ASSVGVGGPDTQY
.,TRBV7-2,ASSQTGGKETQY
.,TRBV5-1,ASSSAGQGPGEQY
.,TRBV6-1,ASSSVAEETQY
.,TRBV2,ASSPGTRTDTQY
once,TRBV6-4,ASSDGGRDGYT
.,TRBV2,ASILRDYLSYNEQF
.,TRBV10-3,AISERGSYEQY
.,TRBV15,ATSTYPGQGNQPQH
.,TRBV7-2,ASSMVADSYNEQF
.,TRBV5-4,ASNPGQGDQETQY
.,TRBV21-1,ASSKSYGYT
.,TRBV18,ASSARQGSYEQY
.,TRBV11-2,ASSPTRPSYEQY
.,TRBV4-1,ASSPSGNTDTQY
.,TRBV6-6,ASSYSGINLEQY
.,TRBV30,AWSVRTGSFNTNEKLF
.,TRBV25-1,ASSESHITEAF
.,TRBV7-2,ASSYTGTGAFGYT
.,TRBV9,ASSVDLRGPYEQY
.,TRBV7-2,ASSLARLAGGGETQY
once,TRBV6-6,ASSTWGDIYEQY
.,TRBV29-1,SFSRGLRNEQY
.,TRBV7-8,ASSLGQSSYNSPLH
.,TRBV5-1,ASSLIHPSYEQY
.,TRBV28,ASLSGSVGYEQY
.,TRBV5-1,ASSLQGSDTGELF
.,TRBV7-2,ASSQPLATGELF
.,TRBV6-1,ASSQNRGETQY
.,TRBV11-2,ASSGVQGPYNSPLH